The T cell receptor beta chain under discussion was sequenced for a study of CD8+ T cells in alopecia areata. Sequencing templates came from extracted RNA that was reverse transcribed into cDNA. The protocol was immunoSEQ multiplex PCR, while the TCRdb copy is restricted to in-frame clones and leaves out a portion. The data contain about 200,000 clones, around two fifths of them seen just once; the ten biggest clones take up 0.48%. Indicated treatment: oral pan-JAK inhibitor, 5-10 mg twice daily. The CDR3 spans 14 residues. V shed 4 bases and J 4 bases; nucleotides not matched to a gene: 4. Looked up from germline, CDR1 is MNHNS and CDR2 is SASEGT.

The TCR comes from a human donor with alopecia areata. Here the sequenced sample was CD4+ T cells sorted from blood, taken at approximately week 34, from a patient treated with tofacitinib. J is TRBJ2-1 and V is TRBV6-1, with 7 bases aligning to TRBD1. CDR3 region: CASSGTGVYNEQFF. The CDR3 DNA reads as TGTGCCAGCAGTGGTACAGGGGTTTACAATGAGCAGTTCTTC.